This TCR beta chain was captured in a study of T cells after somatic rescue of genetic block. CDR3 length: 14 amino acids. The germline CDR1 and CDR2 sequences are LGHNA and YNFKEQ. The V end was cut by 1 base, the J end by 0 bases, with 5 bases between. The assay was immunoSEQ multiplex PCR, and TCRdb's table has in-frame clones only and misses some. This sample has some 68,000 clones, with roughly 90% found just once. This TCR was recovered from a man aged 30 to 39. The chain joins TRBV4-2 to TRBJ2-3, with unresolved D. Material for sequencing was peripheral blood mononuclear cells (PBMCs). CDR3 region: CASSQVSSTDTQYF. The CDR3 nucleotides are TGTGCCAGCAGCCAAGTTAGTAGCACAGATACGCAGTATTTT.